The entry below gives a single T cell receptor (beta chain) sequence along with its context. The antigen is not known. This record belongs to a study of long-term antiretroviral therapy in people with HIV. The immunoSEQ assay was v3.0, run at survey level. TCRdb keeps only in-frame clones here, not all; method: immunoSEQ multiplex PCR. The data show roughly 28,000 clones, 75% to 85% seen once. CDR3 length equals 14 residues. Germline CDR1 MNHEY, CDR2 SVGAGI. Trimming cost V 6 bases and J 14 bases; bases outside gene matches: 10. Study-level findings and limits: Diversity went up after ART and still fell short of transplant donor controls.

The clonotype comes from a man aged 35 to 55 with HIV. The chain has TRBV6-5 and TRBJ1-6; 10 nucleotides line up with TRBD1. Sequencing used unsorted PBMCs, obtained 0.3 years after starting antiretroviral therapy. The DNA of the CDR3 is TGTGCCAGCAGCACCGGGACAGGGGCTCGGGCCCTCCACTTT. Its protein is CASSTGTGARALHF.